These 17 T cell receptor beta chains came from one sample sequenced in a study of beta chain features in type 1 diabetes. These receptors have no known antigen. Points from the study as a whole: Moderate yet significant TCRB CDR3 shortening was seen in Type 1 diabetes patients in all four CD4+ subsets.

The whole isolated RNA underwent reverse transcription, so sequencing captured expressed TCRB transcripts. TCRdb keeps only in-frame clones here, not all; method: immunoSEQ multiplex PCR. Of some 640,000 clones listed, 11% to 15% were seen once; the top ten hold nearly 0.04%. The sample was naive CD4+ T cells from blood. Receptors originate from a man aged 18-30 years with type 1 diabetes.

The rearrangement links TRBV15 to TRBJ2-7; D remains unclear. The CDR3 totals 16 residues. Trimming cost V 1 base and J 2 bases, with 15 bases left between them. Germline values: CDR1 LNHNV, CDR2 YYDKDF (reference sequence). The chain's CDR3 is CATSRGSELSAYEQYF. The CDR3 nucleotides are TGTGCCACCAGCAGAGGGTCGGAATTATCAGCCTACGAGCAGTACTTC.

This clone was seen a few times. V usage is TRBV18 and J usage is TRBJ1-2; D is perhaps TRBD1 (6 bases). The CDR3 has 17 amino acids. Germline-derived CDR1 and CDR2 are KGHSH and LQKENI. Deletions cut 3 bases from V and 1 base from J, with 18 bases between. The CDR3 region is CASSPVLGQSLNYGYTF. The CDR3, as DNA: TGTGCCAGCTCACCTGTCCTAGGACAGAGCCTTAACTATGGCTACACCTTC.

This clone was detected only a few times. This chain joins TRBV9 and TRBJ1-4, with D unclear. Trimming removed 0 bases from V and 7 bases from J, with 7 bases in between. Germline CDR1 reads SGDLS; CDR2 reads YYNGEE. The CDR3 is made up of 13 amino acids. The CDR3 DNA sequence: TGTGCCAGCAGCGTAGCTACGGGTGAAAAACTGTTTTTT. It encodes CASSVATGEKLFF.

The chain carries TRBV20-1 and TRBJ2-7; D is possibly TRBD1 or TRBD2 (5 bases each). The CDR3 has 11 residues. Germline CDR1 is DFQATT and CDR2 is SNEGSKA (reference sequence). With 6 bases removed from V and 6 bases from J, the gap between germline ends came to 12 bases. CDR3 protein: CSAPRGGEQYF. DNA for the CDR3: TGCAGTGCCCCCCGGGGCGGCGAGCAGTACTTC.

A few counts support this clone. The genes are TRBV6-5 and TRBJ2-3, with a possible D match to TRBD2 (5 bases). CDR1 is MNHEY, CDR2 SVGAGI, per germline. V was pared by 5 bases and J by 9 bases, with 9 bases between. This CDR3 comprises 11 residues. CDR3 sequence: CASSPRGTQYF. The CDR3, as DNA: TGTGCCAGCAGTCCCCGCGGGACGCAGTATTTT.

This clone has more than one count but fewer than ten. The chain joins TRBV7-2 to TRBJ1-2; weak D call: TRBD1 (5 bases). Germline lookup yields CDR1 SGHTA and CDR2 FQGNSA. The CDR3 runs to 14 residues. The V end was cut by 5 bases, the J end by 3 bases, with 13 bases between. Here the CDR3 reads CASSQRRDDYGYTF. Here the CDR3 DNA reads TGTGCCAGCAGCCAGCGCAGGGATGACTATGGCTACACCTTC.

This chain uses TRBV7-2 with TRBJ2-1; TRBD2 matches 10 bases. This CDR3 comprises 17 residues. V lost 1 base, J lost 10 bases, and 13 bases stayed unmatched. Germline assignment: CDR1 SGHTA and CDR2 FQGNSA. This chain's CDR3 is CASSLGVAGGIGQEQFF. The CDR3 region has the DNA TGTGCCAGCAGCTTAGGGGTAGCGGGAGGCATCGGGCAAGAGCAGTTCTTC.

This clone was seen a handful of times. This rearrangement joins TRBV6-5 to TRBJ1-4; 7 nucleotides line up with TRBD1. V shed 6 bases, J shed 8 bases, and the junction held 3 bases outside the gene matches. The CDR3 has 12 residues. CDR1 is MNHEY, CDR2 SVGAGI, per germline. The CDR3 nucleotides read TGTGCCAGCAGACAGGGGTACGAAAAACTGTTTTTT. Protein product: CASRQGYEKLFF.

This clone was seen only a few times. The rearrangement uses TRBV7-9 and TRBJ2-1; perhaps D is TRBD1 or TRBD2 (6 bases each). V shed 5 bases and J shed 1 base, with 15 bases lying between them. CDR1 and CDR2 from the germline V gene are SEHNR and FQNEAQ (reference sequence). The CDR3 contains 16 residues. The CDR3 loop reads CASSTGAGASYNEQFF. Here the CDR3 DNA reads TGTGCCAGCAGCACGGGGGCCGGGGCGTCCTACAATGAGCAGTTCTTC.

The V and J genes are TRBV20-1 and TRBJ2-7, with D tentatively TRBD2 (6 bases). V was clipped by 2 bases and J by 6 bases, with 8 bases between them. CDR1 and CDR2 from the germline V gene are DFQATT and SNEGSKA (reference sequence). CDR3 length: 11 residues. The DNA of the CDR3 is TGCAGTGCTAGACTAGCGAGCGAGCAGTACTTC. It encodes CSARLASEQYF.

This clone was counted between two and nine times. V and J are TRBV29-1 and TRBJ2-4; the D gene is possibly TRBD2 (6 bases). CDR1 SQVTM and CDR2 ANQGSEA come from the germline V gene. This CDR3 is 13 amino acids long. V shed 4 bases and J shed 7 bases, with 14 bases lying between them. CDR3 in amino acids: CSVAELEGNIQYF. The CDR3 coding sequence is TGCAGCGTTGCGGAGCTGGAGGGGAACATTCAGTACTTC.

The chain combines TRBV5-4 with TRBJ2-2; D is tentatively TRBD1 or TRBD2 (6 bases each). CDR1 and CDR2 from the germline V gene are SGHNT and YYREEE (reference sequence). The CDR3 covers 14 residues. Trimming took off 6 bases at V and 2 bases at J, with 11 bases between the two ends. For the CDR3, the DNA is TGTGCCAGCAAGAGGGGGGAAAACACCGGGGAGCTGTTTTTT. The encoded protein is CASKRGENTGELFF.

This clone came up a few times. CDR3 loop: CASRATVNYEQYF. CDR3 DNA sequence: TGTGCCAGCAGGGCAACGGTGAACTACGAGCAGTACTTC. The chain couples TRBV2 to TRBJ2-7; D not certain. CDR3 size: 13 residues. Germline CDR1 and CDR2: SNHLY and FYNNEI. Trimming removed 6 bases at V and 3 bases at J, with 12 bases between.

The gene calls are TRBV7-9 and TRBJ1-6; TRBD1 aligns across 8 bases. The junction had 6 bases not matched to a gene; V was cut back by 4 bases and J by 13 bases. CDR3 length: 13 residues. From germline, CDR1 is SEHNR and CDR2 FQNEAQ (reference sequence). The CDR3 region is CASSSDRVRPLHF. CDR3 nucleotides: TGTGCCAGCAGCTCGGACAGGGTACGGCCCCTCCACTTT.

V is TRBV7-2 and J is TRBJ2-2; 10 bases fit TRBD2. From germline, CDR1 is SGHTA and CDR2 FQGNSA. The CDR3 covers 16 residues. Unmatched junction bases numbered 4, after V lost 5 bases and J lost 1 base. The CDR3 DNA reads TGTGCCAGCAGCAAGCGACTAGCGGGGAACACCGGGGAGCTGTTTTTT. This encodes CASSKRLAGNTGELFF.

This clone was counted a single time. The chain joins TRBV5-4 to TRBJ2-3, with a possible D match to TRBD2 (5 bases). Germline CDR1 is SGHNT and CDR2 is YYREEE (reference sequence). The CDR3 length is 15 residues. The germline V and J ends were trimmed by 4 bases and 6 bases, with 18 bases remaining between them. CDR3 amino acids: CASSLKEGPRDTQYF. The CDR3 DNA reads as TGTGCCAGCAGCCTGAAAGAGGGCCCCCGGGATACGCAGTATTTT.

This clone was counted between two and nine times. V usage is TRBV7-2 and J usage is TRBJ2-2, with D uncertain. This CDR3 has 14 residues. V was pared by 0 bases and J by 5 bases, with 7 bases between. CDR1 and CDR2 from the germline V gene are SGHTA and FQGNSA. CDR3 amino acids: CASSLALGTGELFF. CDR3 coding DNA: TGTGCCAGCAGCTTAGCGCTTGGAACCGGGGAGCTGTTTTTT.